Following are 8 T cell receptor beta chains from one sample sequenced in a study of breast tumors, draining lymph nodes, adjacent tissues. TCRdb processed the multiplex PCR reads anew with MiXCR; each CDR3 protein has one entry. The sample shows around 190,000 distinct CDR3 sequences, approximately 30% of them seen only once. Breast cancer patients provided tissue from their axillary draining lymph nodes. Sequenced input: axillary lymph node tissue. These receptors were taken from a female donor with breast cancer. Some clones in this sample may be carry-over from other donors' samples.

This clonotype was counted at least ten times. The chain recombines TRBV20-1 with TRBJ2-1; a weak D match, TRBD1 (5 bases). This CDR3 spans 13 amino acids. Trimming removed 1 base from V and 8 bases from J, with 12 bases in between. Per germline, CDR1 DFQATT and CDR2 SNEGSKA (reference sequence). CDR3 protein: CSARVVREDEQFF. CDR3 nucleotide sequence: TGCAGTGCTAGAGTTGTCAGGGAAGATGAGCAGTTCTTC.

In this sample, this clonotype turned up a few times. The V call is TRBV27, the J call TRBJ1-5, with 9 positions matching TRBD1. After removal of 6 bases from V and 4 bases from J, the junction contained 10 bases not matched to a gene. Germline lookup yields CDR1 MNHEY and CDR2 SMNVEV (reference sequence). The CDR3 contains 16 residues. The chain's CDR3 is CASSSVTGGRNQPQHF. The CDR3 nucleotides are TGTGCCAGCAGCTCCGTGACAGGGGGTCGGAATCAGCCCCAGCATTTT.

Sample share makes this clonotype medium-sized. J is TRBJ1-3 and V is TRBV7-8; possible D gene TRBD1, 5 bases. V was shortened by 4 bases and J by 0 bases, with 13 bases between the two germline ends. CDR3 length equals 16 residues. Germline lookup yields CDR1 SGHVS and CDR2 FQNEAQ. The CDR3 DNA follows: TGTGCCAGCAGCTCCCCAGGGAGAGGCTCTGGAAACACCATATATTTT. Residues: CASSSPGRGSGNTIYF. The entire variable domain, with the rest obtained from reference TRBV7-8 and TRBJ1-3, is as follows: GAGVSQSPRYKVAKRGQDVALRCDPISGHVSLFWYQQALGQGPEFLTYFQNEAQLDKSGLPSDRFFAERPEGSVSTLKIQRTQQEDSAVYLCASSSPGRGSGNTIYFGEGSWLTVV.

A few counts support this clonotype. This chain's CDR3 is CASSQDLAGGLRFYTQYF. The CDR3 DNA follows: TGTGCCAGCAGCCAAGATTTAGCGGGGGGGTTAAGGTTTTATACGCAGTATTTT. The rearrangement uses TRBV3-2 and TRBJ2-3; the listed D gene, TRBD2, was not tested against the DNA. TRBV3-2 is a known pseudogene. The CDR3 totals 18 residues.

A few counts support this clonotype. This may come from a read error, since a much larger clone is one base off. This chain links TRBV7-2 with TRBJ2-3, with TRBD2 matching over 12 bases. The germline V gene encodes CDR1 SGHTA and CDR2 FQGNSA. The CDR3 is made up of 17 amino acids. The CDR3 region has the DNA TGTGCCAGCAGCTTATGGACTAGCGGGGCGAGCACAGATCCGCAGTATTTT. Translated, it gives CASSLWTSGASTDPQYF.

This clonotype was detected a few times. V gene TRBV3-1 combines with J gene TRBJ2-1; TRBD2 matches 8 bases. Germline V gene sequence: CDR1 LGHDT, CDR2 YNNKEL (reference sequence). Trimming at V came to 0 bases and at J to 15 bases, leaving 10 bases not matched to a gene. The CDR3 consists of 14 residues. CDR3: CASSQDAIGGRRFF. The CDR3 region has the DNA TGTGCCAGCAGCCAAGACGCCATCGGCGGGAGGCGGTTCTTC.

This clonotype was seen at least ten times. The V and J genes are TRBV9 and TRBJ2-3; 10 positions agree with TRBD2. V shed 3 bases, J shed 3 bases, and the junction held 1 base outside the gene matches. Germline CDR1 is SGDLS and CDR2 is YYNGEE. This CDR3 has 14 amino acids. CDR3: CASSGTSGTDTQYF. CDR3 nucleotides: TGTGCCAGCAGCGGGACTAGCGGTACAGATACGCAGTATTTT.

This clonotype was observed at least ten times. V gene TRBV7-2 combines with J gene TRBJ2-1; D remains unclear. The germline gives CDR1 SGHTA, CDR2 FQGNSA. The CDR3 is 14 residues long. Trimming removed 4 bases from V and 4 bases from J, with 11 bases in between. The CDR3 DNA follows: TGTGCCAGCAGCTCCCCGAACGAATACAATGAGCAGTTCTTC. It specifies CASSSPNEYNEQFF.